Listed here are 21 T cell receptor beta chains from one sample, sequenced in a study of blood T cell repertoires in COVID-19. Using immunoSEQ multiplex PCR, the repertoire was profiled, and TCRdb retains in-frame clones only, with some absent. The data hold under 70,000 clones, with roughly four fifths observed a single time. Sequencing input: peripheral blood. The receptors come from a man aged 55 to 69 with acute or convalescent COVID-19.

This clone occurred a few times. The CDR3 protein is CASSLFGGSPGELFF. The CDR3 nucleotides read TGTGCCAGCAGTTTATTCGGGGGGTCGCCCGGGGAGCTGTTTTTT. The chain uses TRBV27 and TRBJ2-2; 7 nucleotides line up with TRBD2. The germline gives CDR1 MNHEY, CDR2 SMNVEV (reference sequence). The CDR3 runs to 15 residues. V lost 1 base to trimming and J lost 6 bases; unmatched junction nucleotides: 5.

The chain uses TRBV7-9 and TRBJ1-4, with D tentatively TRBD1 (6 bases). The CDR3 consists of 15 residues. Germline CDR1 is SEHNR and CDR2 is FQNEAQ (reference sequence). Between the trimmed V and J ends, which lost 1 base and 7 bases, there was a span of 13 bases. The CDR3 here is CASSLGAGVAEKLFF. CDR3 nucleotide sequence: TGTGCCAGCAGCTTAGGGGCAGGGGTAGCTGAAAAACTGTTTTTT.

The J gene is TRBJ2-3, the V gene TRBV27, with 14 nucleotides matching TRBD2. This CDR3 spans 16 amino acids. The V gene end was trimmed by 5 bases and the J gene end by 3 bases; junction bases not matched to a gene: 4. Germline V lookup: CDR1 MNHEY, CDR2 SMNVEV (reference sequence). In DNA, the CDR3 is TGTGCCAGCAGTCTTTGGACTAGCGGGGGGACAGATACGCAGTATTTT. This encodes CASSLWTSGGTDTQYF.

J is TRBJ2-4 and V is TRBV11-2; no reliable D call. The CDR3 sequence is 13 residues long. Deletions cut 1 base from V and 6 bases from J, with 7 bases between. In germline, CDR1 is SGHAT, CDR2 FQNNGV. The CDR3 loop reads CASSLGPGNIQYF. DNA for the CDR3: TGTGCCAGCAGCTTAGGTCCGGGAAACATTCAGTACTTC.

The V call is TRBV3-1 (or the pseudogene TRBV3-2), the J call TRBJ1-2, with D tentatively TRBD1 (6 bases). Trimming shortened V by 1 base and J by 8 bases, and 11 bases separated the two germline ends. Germline V gene data show CDR1 as LGHDT and CDR2 as YNNKEL (reference sequence). This CDR3 has 13 amino acids. The CDR3 sequence: CASSQGTAAGYTF. CDR3 nucleotides: TGTGCCAGCAGCCAAGGGACAGCTGCAGGCTACACCTTC.

This sequence joins TRBV2 and TRBJ2-3; the match to TRBD2 covers 7 bases. Losses at the gene ends were 4 bases for V and 4 bases for J; bases not matched to a gene: 8. The germline V gene encodes CDR1 SNHLY and CDR2 FYNNEI. The CDR3 length is 15 residues. The CDR3: CASSGGGSSPDTQYF. In DNA, the CDR3 is TGTGCCAGCAGTGGAGGCGGGAGTAGCCCAGATACGCAGTATTTT.

The V call is TRBV10-1, the J call TRBJ1-6, with D tentatively TRBD1 (5 bases). CDR1 and CDR2 from the germline V gene are WNHNN and SYGVQD (reference sequence). This CDR3 comprises 21 residues. Trimming stripped 1 base from V and 0 bases from J, with 22 bases between. The CDR3 coding sequence is TGCGCCAGCAGTGAGTTCTTTCGAGAGGACGGTAGGGGCTCCTATAATTCACCCCTCCACTTT. Its translation: CASSEFFREDGRGSYNSPLHF.

The chain recombines TRBV28 with TRBJ2-3; 9 positions agree with TRBD2. CDR1 is MDHEN, CDR2 SYDVKM, per germline. The CDR3 sequence is 19 residues long. Unmatched junction bases numbered 21, after V lost 5 bases and J lost 6 bases. CDR3 in amino acids: CASSKLESLDGLASDTQYF. The CDR3 nucleotides read TGTGCCAGCAGTAAGTTAGAATCCCTGGACGGACTAGCGTCCGATACGCAGTATTTT.

This rearrangement joins TRBV5-4 to TRBJ1-1, with D hard to call. CDR1 is SGHNT, CDR2 YYREEE, per germline (reference sequence). This CDR3 comprises 12 residues. V was trimmed by 5 bases and J by 4 bases, leaving 9 bases between them. The CDR3 coding sequence is TGTGCCAGCAGTTTCGGTGGCACTGAAGCTTTCTTT. It specifies CASSFGGTEAFF.

The chain joins TRBV5-8 to TRBJ2-7; a weak D match, TRBD1 (6 bases). Germline CDR1 and CDR2: SGHTS and YDEGEE. V was pared by 5 bases and J by 2 bases, with 14 bases between. The CDR3 is made up of 14 amino acids. CDR3 region: CASSRADSTYEQYF. DNA for the CDR3: TGTGCCAGCAGTCGAGCGGACAGCACCTACGAGCAGTACTTC.

This clone came up once. The V gene is TRBV18, the J gene TRBJ1-2; D gene ambiguous. This CDR3 contains 13 residues. Trimming took off 2 bases at V and 2 bases at J, with 6 bases between the two ends. Germline CDR1 and CDR2: KGHSH and LQKENI. CDR3 bases: TGTGCCAGCTCACCAACAGAAAACTATGGCTACACCTTC. Residues: CASSPTENYGYTF.

The genes are TRBV6-6 and TRBJ1-1; unclear D gene. The CDR3 consists of 13 residues. The germline V gene encodes CDR1 MNHNY and CDR2 SVGAGI (reference sequence). V was clipped by 6 bases and J by 3 bases, with 11 bases between them. The DNA for the CDR3 is TGTGCCAGCAGATCCTGGAGGGACACTGAAGCTTTCTTT. It yields the protein CASRSWRDTEAFF.

This rearrangement joins TRBV11-2 to TRBJ2-1; tentative D call: TRBD1 (5 bases). Trimming cost V 3 bases and J 5 bases, with 14 bases left between them. The germline V gene encodes CDR1 SGHAT and CDR2 FQNNGV. This CDR3 is 15 amino acids long. Written as DNA, the CDR3 is TGTGCCAGCAGCTTCCGGCGCAGGGTCCACAATGAGCAGTTCTTC. This translates into CASSFRRRVHNEQFF.

V is TRBV19 and J is TRBJ2-7; D might be TRBD2 (6 bases). Trimming took off 5 bases at V and 1 base at J, with 9 bases between the two ends. The CDR3 length is 13 residues. CDR1 LNHDA and CDR2 SQIVND come from the germline V gene (reference sequence). CDR3 region: CASSYGGSYEQYF. As DNA, the CDR3 is TGTGCCAGTAGTTATGGGGGGTCCTACGAGCAGTACTTC.

The V and J genes are TRBV5-4 and TRBJ2-1, with TRBD2 matching over 7 bases. The CDR3 is made up of 14 amino acids. Germline assignment: CDR1 SGHNT and CDR2 YYREEE (reference sequence). Trimming cost V 4 bases and J 8 bases; bases outside gene matches: 9. The CDR3: CASSGAGRADEQFF. CDR3 bases: TGTGCCAGCAGCGGGGCTGGGAGGGCCGATGAGCAGTTCTTC.

The chain is built from TRBV9 and TRBJ2-1; 7 bases line up with TRBD1. V dropped 2 bases and J dropped 3; count of bases not matched to a gene: 5. This CDR3 has 15 residues. From germline, CDR1 is SGDLS and CDR2 YYNGEE. The CDR3 spells CASSVEGTDYNEQFF. For the CDR3, the DNA is TGTGCCAGCAGCGTTGAAGGGACAGACTACAATGAGCAGTTCTTC.

V usage is TRBV5-1 and J usage is TRBJ2-7, with unresolved D. This CDR3 has 11 amino acids. Germline CDR1 and CDR2: SGHRS and YFSETQ. The V end was cut by 4 bases, the J end by 6 bases, with 8 bases between. The DNA of the CDR3 is TGCGCCAGCAGCGCCCACAGCGAGCAGTACTTC. Translated: CASSAHSEQYF.

This chain uses TRBV7-9 with TRBJ2-2; tentative D call: TRBD1 (5 bases). Germline V gives CDR1 SEHNR, CDR2 FQNEAQ (reference sequence). This CDR3 is built from 19 residues. Trimming shortened V by 2 bases and J by 4 bases, and 23 bases separated the two germline ends. The CDR3, as DNA: TGTGCCAGCAGCTTATTTACCCCCTTCGGACACTTAATCACCGGGGAGCTGTTTTTT. Amino acids: CASSLFTPFGHLITGELFF.

The chain carries TRBV11-2 and TRBJ2-3; 10 nucleotides align to TRBD2. The CDR3 sequence is 18 residues long. Trimming at V came to 1 base and at J to 0 bases, leaving 7 bases not matched to a gene. Germline V lookup: CDR1 SGHAT, CDR2 FQNNGV. The CDR3 reads CASSLVLAGATSTDTQYF. The CDR3 coding sequence is TGTGCCAGCAGCTTAGTTCTAGCGGGAGCGACTAGCACAGATACGCAGTATTTT.

This clone showed up just a few times. The rearrangement uses TRBV11-3 and TRBJ2-3; D possibly corresponds to TRBD2 (6 bases). Germline CDR1 reads SGHNT; CDR2 reads YENEEA. Trimming shortened V by 5 bases and J by 4 bases, and 16 bases separated the two germline ends. The CDR3 consists of 15 residues. CDR3 in amino acids: CASSHRTTGADTQYF. The CDR3 nucleotides are TGTGCCAGCAGCCACCGGACTACTGGGGCAGATACGCAGTATTTT.

This sequence joins TRBV5-1 and TRBJ2-2; D is possibly TRBD2 (6 bases). The CDR3 is 17 amino acids. Germline V lookup: CDR1 SGHRS, CDR2 YFSETQ. V was shortened by 3 bases and J by 4 bases, with 19 bases between the two germline ends. The CDR3 DNA sequence: TGCGCCAGCAGCTCAAGAACAGGAGGGCCTCTCACCGGGGAGCTGTTTTTT. Its protein is CASSSRTGGPLTGELFF.